This T cell receptor (beta chain) was sequenced in a study of blood T cells in healthy people across ages (dated by TCRdb to between 2014 and 2017). Regarding the research as a whole: Template switching captured roughly one uniquely barcoded TCR beta cDNA molecule per two T cells in model experiments. Using deep sequencing normalized with unique cDNA molecular identifiers, the study measured how TCR beta repertoire diversity changes with age. Donors were grouped into four age groups: young (average 16 years), middle-aged (around 39), aged (around 56) and long-lived (about 89). Two additional independent replicas of 1 million unique cDNA reads from the same blood draw were analyzed for two donors (one aged 18 to 30 and one aged 80 or older).

Library preparation used 5' RACE. Instrument on record: Illumina HiSeq 2500. A second about 6 to 11 cycle PCR used a sample-barcoded 5' primer and a J-beta primer mix. A template-switch 5' adaptor carrying 12 random nucleotides introduced a unique molecular identifier onto each TCR beta cDNA molecule. At least 2.5 million CDR3-containing paired-end reads were obtained from each sample. The Mint cDNA synthesis kit, primed by a TRBC-specific oligonucleotide, was used to synthesize first-strand cDNA from all RNA. All cDNA was treated with uracil-DNA glycosylase and then went through a first 18-cycle PCR with the universal primers M1SS and BC2_uni_R. Turning to the authors' computational methods: For normalization, 1 million high-quality reads, each with a distinct molecular identifier, were randomly selected from each sample. Instead of being binned into consensus sequences, reads with shared molecular identifiers were discarded. MiTCR, set to a Q25 quality threshold and the strictest error-elimination algorithm, was used for CDR3 identification, clonotype clustering and error correction. A nonparametric unseen species model using Euler transformation provided a lower-bound estimate of total TCR beta diversity. TCRdb passed the public sequencing reads through fastp at Q25 and MiXCR, retaining productive beta sequences. Rows with one shared CDR3 protein collapse into an entry with the most common genes and DNA. V and J calls and clone size were set by TCRdb, not the authors. Present in this sample are approximately 800,000 distinct CDR3 sequences, just under 25% of which were seen just once. The ten biggest clones cover approximately 4% of the sample.

Worth noting for this clonotype: What this receptor recognizes is not known. One base away there is no much larger clone; base qualities are not given.

V and J are truncated by 5 bases and 3 bases respectively, leaving an intervening sequence of 18 bases. The germline V gene (reference sequence) provides CDR1 SEHNR and CDR2 FQNEAQ. Inclusive of the bounding cysteine and phenylalanine, the CDR3 is 16 residues long. The entry retains the CDR3 DNA only, 48 bases that are in frame from base 1. The donors were some 39 Caucasian individuals from Russia, aged roughly 6 to 90 years, who were systemically healthy. Each donor gave around 9.9 milliliters of peripheral blood, collected into EDTA-treated Vacutainer tubes. Ficoll-Paque density-gradient centrifugation was used to isolate PBMCs, with at least 7 million per sample. Total RNA was extracted from PBMCs with Trizol reagent, with at least 5 micrograms obtained per sample. Naive CD45RAhigh/CD27high T cell percentages were measured by flow cytometry on a PBMC aliquot from every donor. On the study overall, not on this receptor specifically: Total diversity estimates from one million sequenced T cells were considered lower bounds and underestimates. The CMV infection status of donors was not known, potentially confounding age-related changes in expanded clonotypes. Since profiling was done on bulk unsorted PBMCs, naive and antigen-experienced compartments could not be conclusively compared. The percentage of naive T cells measured by flow cytometry correlated strongly with observed TCR beta diversity. As age increased, observed TCR beta diversity per million T cells dropped in a roughly linear way, and a significant reduction was already evident by age 40. Compared with the aged group, the long-lived group had more naive CD4+ T cells, fewer expanded clones and increased TCR diversity, a pattern suggesting age selection.

The same specimen was also included in a second study, on T cells of mothers and their children. As that second paper reports: The donors were nine systemically healthy Caucasian individuals, made up of three mothers and their six children. cDNA synthesis used all of the extracted RNA, with around 1.5 ug of RNA in each 15 ul reaction. In the second PCR, sample barcodes and 2-4 random nucleotides were introduced via the M1S primer. More than 9 million TCR beta CDR3 reads were obtained from each mother, and about 3 million reads were obtained from each child. Thymic selection shapes the output of TCR recombination in a similar way in related and unrelated pairs, and inherited differences have a minor effect. Related mother-child pairs always showed normalized repertoire overlap that was slightly higher than in unrelated mother-child pairs, though the difference was never significant. No persistent microchimeric T cell clones were found, with a detection sensitivity of approximately 95 clones per million clonotypes. Deep NGS was used in the study to compare the TCR beta repertoires of mothers and children and to look for features that separate related mother-child pairs from unrelated individuals. Mothers averaged roughly 36 +/- 4 years of age and children averaged around 10 +/- 4 years. Libraries were sequenced on Illumina HiSeq 2000 with 100+100 nt paired-end reads after adapter ligation with NEBNext reagents. To prevent cross-contamination, the mother and child libraries were prepared a month apart and were sequenced in separate runs. Between roughly 450,000 and 2,200,000 distinct TCR beta clonotypes were identified per donor. Naive TCR beta clonotypes were estimated from low-frequency clonotypes matched to each donor's FACS-determined naive share, without sorting.

Source material: blood. The chain joins TRBV7-9 to TRBJ2-3; TRBD2 is perhaps the D gene, given 6 matching bases. This TCR was sampled from a boy aged 5 to 17 in good health. The nucleotide sequence is TGTGCCAGCAGCGCTGTAGCGGACTTTACGACAGATACGCAGTATTTT. This encodes CASSAVADFTTDTQYF.